These 22 T cell receptor beta chains originate from one sample sequenced in a study of beta chain features in type 1 diabetes. Study findings and constraints: In all four CD4+ subsets, TCRB CDR3 length was significantly, moderately reduced in type 1 diabetes.

Their specific antigens are unknown. Reverse transcribing all isolated RNA meant expressed TCRB transcripts were sequenced. This table comes from immunoSEQ multiplex PCR, and its TCRdb copy is limited to in-frame clones, with some not included. The sample includes a few hundred thousand clones, around 16% of them seen just once. Sequencing was done on a sample of naive CD4+ T cells from blood. Every receptor here comes from a young man with type 1 diabetes.

The chain recombines TRBV6-6 with TRBJ2-3, with 11 bases fitting TRBD2. Per the germline V gene, CDR1 is MNHNY and CDR2 is SVGAGI (reference sequence). Trimming removed 6 bases from V and 5 bases from J; junction bases left unmatched: 10. The CDR3 has 16 amino acids. CDR3 loop: CASRSTSGRWGDTQYF. The CDR3 bases are TGTGCCAGCAGGTCTACTAGCGGGAGATGGGGAGATACGCAGTATTTT.

In its sample, this clone was seen a few times. This chain links TRBV6-1 with TRBJ1-4; D remains unclear. Per the germline V gene, CDR1 is MNHNS and CDR2 is SASEGT. The ends were cut back, 2 bases at V and 0 bases at J, with 13 bases in the middle. The CDR3 totals 17 residues. CDR3 sequence (DNA): TGTGCCAGCAGTGAATTGGCAGGTTTATCAACTAATGAAAAACTGTTTTTT. Its translation: CASSELAGLSTNEKLFF.

The chain's CDR3 is CASSLGTSGRASYEQYF. For the CDR3, the DNA is TGCGCCAGCAGCTTGGGGACTAGCGGGAGGGCCAGCTACGAGCAGTACTTC. The chain recombines TRBV5-1 with TRBJ2-7; 15 bases match TRBD2. Looked up from germline, CDR1 is SGHRS and CDR2 is YFSETQ. Trimming at V came to 0 bases and at J to 3 bases, leaving 4 bases not matched to a gene. CDR3 length equals 17 residues.

The chain couples TRBV5-4 to TRBJ2-3; maybe TRBD2 (6 bases). Germline CDR1 reads SGHNT; CDR2 reads YYREEE (reference sequence). The CDR3 spans 14 residues. V lost 4 bases and J 7 bases, leaving 16 bases between the germline ends. The CDR3 coding sequence is TGTGCCAGCAGCCCGGGGGTAGGCAGCAATACGCAGTATTTT. Amino acids: CASSPGVGSNTQYF.

This clone has only a few counts. V is TRBV28 and J is TRBJ1-4; a weak D match, TRBD1 (6 bases). The CDR3 consists of 14 residues. Germline V gene data show CDR1 as MDHEN and CDR2 as SYDVKM. Trimming removed 4 bases at V and 8 bases at J, with 14 bases between. The CDR3 spells CASSSGQSFEKLFF. CDR3 DNA sequence: TGTGCCAGCAGTTCGGGACAATCGTTCGAAAAACTGTTTTTT.

The J gene is TRBJ2-3, the V gene TRBV4-2; D is ambiguous. The CDR3 runs 15 residues. Germline lookup yields CDR1 LGHNA and CDR2 YNFKEQ. The ends were cut back, 1 base at V and 5 bases at J, with 13 bases in the middle. CDR3 amino acids: CASSQGLGWKDTQYF. The CDR3 bases are TGTGCCAGCAGCCAAGGTCTCGGGTGGAAAGATACGCAGTATTTT.

This chain connects TRBV5-1 to TRBJ2-7; maybe TRBD2 (6 bases). The V gene's germline CDR1 is SGHRS and CDR2 YFSETQ. The CDR3 sequence is 14 residues long. V lost 0 bases and J lost 2, with 9 bases in between. The CDR3 coding sequence is TGCGCCAGCAGCTTGGTTGCGGGGCCCTACGAGCAGTACTTC. Translating it yields CASSLVAGPYEQYF.

The rearrangement joins TRBV4-1 to TRBJ2-7; the D is unclear. Trimming shortened V by 2 bases and J by 1 base, and 9 bases separated the two germline ends. This CDR3 has 14 amino acids. The germline V gene has CDR1 MGHRA and CDR2 YSYEKL. The chain's CDR3 is CASSQTLASYEQYF. The DNA of the CDR3 is TGCGCCAGCAGCCAAACATTGGCATCCTACGAGCAGTACTTC.

The CDR3 is CASSPGGSPGELFF. CDR3 bases: TGTGCCAGCAGCCCAGGAGGTAGTCCCGGGGAGCTGTTTTTT. The chain uses TRBV7-2 and TRBJ2-2, with a tentative D call TRBD2 (5 bases). Trimming left V 5 bases short and J 6 bases short, with 13 bases between. CDR1 and CDR2 from the germline V gene are SGHTA and FQGNSA. CDR3 size: 14 residues.

V is TRBV19 and J is TRBJ1-5; 7 nucleotides match TRBD1. V dropped 8 bases and J dropped 0; count of bases not matched to a gene: 7. CDR3 size: 15 residues. CDR1 is LNHDA, CDR2 SQIVND, per germline (reference sequence). CDR3 coding DNA: TGTGCCAGTTCTGACAGGGACCCTAGCAATCAGCCCCAGCATTTT. Translated: CASSDRDPSNQPQHF.

The V and J genes are TRBV9 and TRBJ2-5; 7 bases are a match to TRBD2. J was trimmed by 7 bases and V by 0 bases; bases with no gene match: 6. Germline V lookup: CDR1 SGDLS, CDR2 YYNGEE. CDR3 length: 14 amino acids. This chain's CDR3 is CASSVGLADGTQYF. In DNA, the CDR3 is TGTGCCAGCAGCGTAGGGCTAGCGGACGGGACCCAGTACTTC.

In its sample, this clone was seen a few times. The chain joins TRBV21-1 to TRBJ2-1; the table's D call of TRBD2 was not tested on the DNA. TRBV21-1 is a listed pseudogene. The CDR3 has 23 amino acids. The CDR3 bases are TGTGCCAGCAGCAAAGAGGCAGATTTGTTAGCGGGAAAAGTGTCCCTATGCTTGAATGAGCAGTTCTTC. This encodes CASSKEADLLAGKVSLCLNEQFF.

The V gene is TRBV10-3, the J gene TRBJ2-7; the D gene is possibly TRBD2 (5 bases). Trimming pared 6 bases from V and 5 bases from J, leaving 14 bases between. CDR1 is ENHRY, CDR2 SYGVKD, per germline. The CDR3 consists of 13 residues. This CDR3 reads CAISSPAADEQYF. The DNA of the CDR3 is TGTGCCATCAGCTCTCCCGCAGCGGACGAGCAGTACTTC.

The CDR3 sequence: CASSLNSQSNEQYF. The CDR3 nucleotides are TGTGCCAGCAGCTTAAATAGCCAAAGCAACGAGCAGTACTTC. This chain joins TRBV7-2 and TRBJ2-7; no reliable D call. CDR1 is SGHTA and CDR2 is FQGNSA in the germline V gene. V was clipped by 2 bases and J by 5 bases, with 13 bases between them. There are 14 residues in the CDR3. The whole variable domain, filled in from reference TRBV7-2 and TRBJ2-7, reads GAGVSQSPSNKVTEKGKDVELRCDPISGHTALYWYRQSLGQGLEFLIYFQGNSAPDKSGLPSDRFSAERTGGSVSTLTIQRTQQEDSAVYLCASSLNSQSNEQYFGPGTRLTVT.

The gene calls are TRBV19 and TRBJ2-7; no firm D call. V was trimmed by 3 bases and J by 2 bases, leaving 11 bases between them. CDR1 LNHDA and CDR2 SQIVND come from the germline V gene (reference sequence). The CDR3 runs to 14 residues. CDR3 DNA sequence: TGTGCCAGTAGTATTATGGCGGATACCTACGAGCAGTACTTC. Its translation is CASSIMADTYEQYF.

This clone occurred a few times. The chain carries TRBV5-8 and TRBJ1-5; D is undetermined. The CDR3 spans 11 residues. From germline, CDR1 is SGHTS and CDR2 YDEGEE. V dropped 2 bases and J dropped 11 bases, with 8 bases sitting between them. The CDR3 sequence is CASSLLGAQHF. The DNA of the CDR3 is TGTGCCAGCAGCTTATTGGGAGCCCAGCATTTT.

The J gene is TRBJ2-5, the V gene TRBV7-9; D may be TRBD1 (6 bases). Per germline, CDR1 SEHNR and CDR2 FQNEAQ (reference sequence). The CDR3 has 16 amino acids. V was clipped by 5 bases and J by 5 bases, with 21 bases between them. CDR3 amino acids: CASSGLGAPYRETQYF. In DNA form, the CDR3 reads TGTGCCAGCAGCGGGTTGGGGGCGCCGTATCGTGAGACCCAGTACTTC.

The chain recombines TRBV9 with TRBJ2-3; tentative D call: TRBD2 (5 bases). The ends were cut back, 0 bases at V and 9 bases at J, with 11 bases in the middle. This CDR3 has 13 residues. Germline V gene data show CDR1 as SGDLS and CDR2 as YYNGEE. The CDR3 is CASSVEASRTQYF. CDR3 nucleotide sequence: TGTGCCAGCAGCGTAGAGGCTAGCAGGACGCAGTATTTT.

The V gene is TRBV7-2, the J gene TRBJ1-1; D unresolved. CDR1 and CDR2 (germline): SGHTA, FQGNSA. This CDR3 has 15 residues. Trimming left V 0 bases short and J 1 base short, with 9 bases between. The CDR3 reads CASSLAHSPNTEAFF. For the CDR3, the DNA is TGTGCCAGCAGCTTAGCTCACAGCCCGAACACTGAAGCTTTCTTT.

This clone has only a few counts. The chain is built from TRBV5-1 and TRBJ2-3, with 10 bases aligning to TRBD2. CDR3 length equals 17 residues. Germline trimming cut 3 bases from V and 1 base from J; bases unmatched to any gene: 8. In germline, CDR1 is SGHRS, CDR2 YFSETQ. In nucleotides, the CDR3 is TGCGCCAGCAGCTGGGGCCCCGGGACTAGCGGCACAGATACGCAGTATTTT. The encoded protein is CASSWGPGTSGTDTQYF.

The chain carries TRBV18 and TRBJ1-6; the D is unclear. Germline V gives CDR1 KGHSH, CDR2 LQKENI. CDR3 length: 13 residues. Trimming stripped 4 bases from V and 7 bases from J, with 8 bases between. CDR3 protein: CASSRAINSPLHF. The CDR3 DNA follows: TGTGCCAGCTCACGGGCAATCAATTCACCCCTCCACTTT.

CDR3 sequence reads: CASSEDRASKQYF. CDR3 nucleotides: TGTGCCAGCAGTGAGGACAGGGCATCGAAGCAGTACTTC. This chain uses TRBV6-1 with TRBJ2-7; 8 bases map to TRBD1. CDR3 length equals 13 residues. V was clipped by 3 bases and J by 8 bases; unmatched bases: 6. CDR1 is MNHNS and CDR2 is SASEGT in the germline V gene.